This record covers a single TCR beta chain. Its antigen is not known. Assay used: immunoSEQ multiplex PCR; TCRdb lists only in-frame clones, some missing. Of about 19,000 clones detected, around 88% appear once; the ten largest clones hold under 9.5%. This specimen comes from a study of T cell clonotyping in hematopoietic cell transplantation. Study information: Cytoreduction preceded collection of pretransplant recipient samples.

Points from the study as a whole: Recipient TCR diversity dropped after transplant; expanded clonotypes rose from day 30 to 180. Broader posttransplant TCR repertoire diversity was predicted by graft donor and pretransplant recipient Inverse Simpson Index values.

Specified time point: recipient sample about 28 days before transplant, after cytoreduction. The sequence derives from a man aged 50-59 years with acute myeloid leukemia. Some clones in this sample may be carry-over from other donors' samples. The sequenced sample was peripheral blood mononuclear cells, obtained before stem cell transplant.

CDR3 sequence reads: CASSLGASSYEQYF. The CDR3 DNA follows: TGTGCCAGCAGTTTGGGGGCGAGCTCCTACGAGCAGTACTTC. J is TRBJ2-7 and V is TRBV28; tentative D call: TRBD1 (6 bases). Germline V gene sequence: CDR1 MDHEN, CDR2 SYDVKM. There are 14 residues in the CDR3. V was shortened by 3 bases and J by 0 bases, with 9 bases between the two germline ends.